This T cell receptor beta chain was obtained from a study of T cell responses to AZD1222 COVID-19 vaccine. Germline V gene data show CDR1 as LGHDT and CDR2 as YNNKEL (reference sequence). CDR3 length: 16 amino acids. The V segment lost 0 bases and the J segment 7 bases; nucleotides outside the gene matches: 10. Study-wide findings and caveats: Vaccine-related CD4 TCRs covered spike, predominating at 160-218 and 743-854. Spike-specific TCR depth and breadth grew after two AZD1222 doses. The sample set comprised mostly white British donors with more females, and clonal diversity was possibly underestimated.

This clone was seen a single time. The target antigen is unknown. Libraries were prepared by immunoSEQ multiplex PCR; TCRdb keeps only in-frame clonotypes and omits some of them. This sample has 65,000 to 95,000 clones, with roughly 88% found just once. The receptor was derived from an adult who received the AZD1222 COVID-19 vaccine. Here the sequenced sample was peripheral blood, taken 28 days after the second AZD1222 dose. V gene TRBV3-1 (or the pseudogene TRBV3-2) combines with J gene TRBJ1-2, with 8 nucleotides matching TRBD1. This chain's CDR3 is CASSQDRQGMGGGYTF. CDR3 DNA sequence: TGTGCCAGCAGCCAAGATAGACAGGGGATGGGAGGTGGCTACACCTTC.